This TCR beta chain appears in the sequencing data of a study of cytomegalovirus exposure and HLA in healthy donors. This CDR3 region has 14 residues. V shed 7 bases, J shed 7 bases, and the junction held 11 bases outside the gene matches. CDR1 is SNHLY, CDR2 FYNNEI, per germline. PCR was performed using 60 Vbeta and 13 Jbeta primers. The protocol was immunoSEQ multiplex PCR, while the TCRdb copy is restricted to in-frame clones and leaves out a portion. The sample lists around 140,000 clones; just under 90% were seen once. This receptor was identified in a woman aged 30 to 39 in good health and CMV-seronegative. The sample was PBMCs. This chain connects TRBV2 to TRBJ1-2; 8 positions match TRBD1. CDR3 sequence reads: CASTYAGQGGGYTF. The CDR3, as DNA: TGTGCCAGCACCTACGCTGGACAGGGAGGTGGCTACACCTTC.